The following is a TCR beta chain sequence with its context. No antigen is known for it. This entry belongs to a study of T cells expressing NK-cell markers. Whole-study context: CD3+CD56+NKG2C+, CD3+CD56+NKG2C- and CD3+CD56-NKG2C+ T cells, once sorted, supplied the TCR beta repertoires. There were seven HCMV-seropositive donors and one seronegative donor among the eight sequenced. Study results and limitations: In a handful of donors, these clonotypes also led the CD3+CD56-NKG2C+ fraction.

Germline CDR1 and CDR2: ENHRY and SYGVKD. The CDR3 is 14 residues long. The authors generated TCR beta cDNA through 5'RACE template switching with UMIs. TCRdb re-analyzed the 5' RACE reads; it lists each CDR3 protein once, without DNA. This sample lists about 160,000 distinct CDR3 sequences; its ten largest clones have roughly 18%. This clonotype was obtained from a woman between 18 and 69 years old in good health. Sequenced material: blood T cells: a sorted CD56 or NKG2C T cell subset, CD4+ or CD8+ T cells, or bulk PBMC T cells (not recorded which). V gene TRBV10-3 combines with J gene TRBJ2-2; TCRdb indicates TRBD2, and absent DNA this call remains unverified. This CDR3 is CAIRTAGGFGELFF.